This passage covers 6 T cell receptor beta chains from one sample sequenced in a study of T cell repertoires in cytomegalovirus infection. Each CDR3 protein is one row after TCRdb ran MiXCR on the reads. The table has some 300,000 distinct CDR3 sequences, under 20% seen once. What was sequenced was PBMCs. These TCRs come from a human donor in good health (CMV status not recorded). Some clones in this sample may be carry-over from other donors' samples.

The chain combines TRBV12-3 or TRBV12-4 with TRBJ1-2, with 7 bases that match TRBD1. There are 15 residues in the CDR3. The J segment lost 3 bases and the V segment lost 2 bases, leaving 6 bases of the junction unmatched. In DNA, the CDR3 is TGTGCCAGCAGTTTACTACAGGGGTTCGACTATGGCTACACCTTC. Encoded protein: CASSLLQGFDYGYTF.

This clonotype was detected once. The CDR3 loop reads CASSLERQNTDTQYF. The CDR3 DNA reads as TGCGCCAGCAGCTTGGAGCGGCAGAACACAGATACGCAGTATTTT. This chain links TRBV5-1 with TRBJ2-3; D may be TRBD2 (5 bases). This CDR3 has 15 residues. The V end was cut by 0 bases, the J end by 2 bases, with 10 bases between. Germline CDR1 reads SGHRS; CDR2 reads YFSETQ.

The CDR3: CASRHSGAGANVLTF. CDR3 sequence (DNA): TGTGCCAGCAGGCACTCAGGGGCAGGGGCCAACGTCCTGACTTTC. The chain employs TRBV3-1 and TRBJ2-6; TRBD1 might be the D (6 bases). The germline gives CDR1 LGHDT, CDR2 YNNKEL (reference sequence). V dropped 6 bases and J dropped 4 bases, with 13 bases sitting between them. The CDR3 is 15 residues long.

V and J are TRBV5-5 and TRBJ2-7; TRBD1 or TRBD2 may be the D gene (6 bases each). From germline, CDR1 is SGHKS and CDR2 YYEKEE (reference sequence). This CDR3 contains 16 residues. The V gene lost 0 bases and the J gene lost 0 bases, with 13 bases spanning the gap. The CDR3 DNA reads as TGTGCCAGCAGCTTGGATCCGGGGGCGCGCTCCTACGAGCAGTACTTC. Translation gives CASSLDPGARSYEQYF.

This clonotype was detected a few times. The V and J genes are TRBV10-3 and TRBJ1-6; D remains ambiguous. The germline V and J ends were trimmed by 3 bases and 8 bases, with 11 bases remaining between them. Germline lookup yields CDR1 ENHRY and CDR2 SYGVKD. The CDR3 totals 14 residues. The CDR3 region has the DNA TGTGCCATCAGTGACTCACTTACCTATTCACCCCTCCACTTT. It specifies CAISDSLTYSPLHF.

The chain is built from TRBV28 and TRBJ1-2; D not resolved. Trimming left V 5 bases short and J 0 bases short, with 13 bases between. The CDR3 contains 15 residues. CDR1 and CDR2 from the germline V gene are MDHEN and SYDVKM. Here the CDR3 DNA reads TGTGCCAGCAGTACCCCCCAACCTGCTAACTATGGCTACACCTTC. Translation: CASSTPQPANYGYTF.